Detailed here is one T cell receptor beta chain. What it binds is unknown. TCRdb's table, derived via immunoSEQ multiplex PCR, lists solely in-frame clones and lacks some. The table has about 39,000 clones, 60% to 80% seen once; the top ten hold 13% to 15%. This sample is drawn from a study of PD-1 blockade in classical Hodgkin lymphoma. Study-level results: Diversity in CD4+ TCRs, unlike that measured in CD8+ TCRs, had risen significantly by C4D1. Newly diagnosed patients were said to have less baseline TCR diversity than healthy donors did. Prior therapy or disease activity may underlie the repertoire differences, whose causes remain undefined. Some patients began nivolumab under 1 year after ASCT. These patients were excluded from later analyses.

CDR3 length: 14 residues. Germline trimming cut 7 bases from V and 8 bases from J; bases unmatched to any gene: 7. Germline V gene lookup returns CDR1 MNHEY and CDR2 SVGAGI. Every one of the patients relapsed after autologous stem cell transplantation (brentuximab vedotin exposure was variable). The gene calls are TRBV6-5 and TRBJ2-1; 11 bases are a match to TRBD1. The source was peripheral blood mononuclear cells (PBMCs), collected before the second cycle of nivolumab. This clonotype originated in a human donor with classical Hodgkin lymphoma. CDR3 in DNA: TGTGCCAGCACTAAGGGACAGGGGGTCGATGAGCAGTTCTTC. Encoded protein: CASTKGQGVDEQFF.